The clone carrying this T cell receptor beta chain was counted many times. The antigen remains undetermined. Germline assignment: CDR1 SGHRS and CDR2 YFSETQ. This CDR3 region has 16 residues. V shed 4 bases and J shed 0 bases, with 11 bases lying between them. Template-switch 5'RACE cDNA synthesis added a 10-nucleotide unique molecular identifier. TCRdb used MiXCR to reprocess the 5' RACE reads, holding one entry per CDR3 protein. The sample consists of tens of thousands of distinct CDR3 sequences, roughly 4% of them appearing once. The sample belongs to a study of neurological immune-mediated disorders. Findings and limits, study-wide: None of the features examined (clinical or MRI) was associated with the multiple sclerosis repertoire cluster.

The genes are TRBV5-1 and TRBJ2-6, with D unresolved. The source of this sequence is a man aged 25-45 years with multiple sclerosis. The material sequenced was PBMCs. CDR3 DNA sequence: TGCGCCAGCAGCCAGACACCAAGCTCTGGGGCCAACGTCCTGACTTTC. Protein: CASSQTPSSGANVLTF.